This TCR beta chain was identified in a study of CD8 T cells in ankylosing spondylitis. The CDR3 consists of 17 residues. V was shortened by 0 bases and J by 1 base, with 15 bases between the two germline ends. Germline CDR1 reads SGDLS; CDR2 reads YYNGEE. Each CDR3 protein gets one entry after TCRdb re-called the 5' RACE reads with MiXCR. The data show about 7,900 distinct CDR3 sequences, 3.9% seen once. Sequencing input: blood, either unsorted or a sorted T cell fraction (not recorded which). V usage is TRBV9 and J usage is TRBJ2-3; D is undetermined. The receptor was isolated from a female donor with ankylosing spondylitis or in good health (not recorded which). The CDR3 here is CASSVDSVSLGTDTQYF. CDR3 DNA: TGTGCCAGCAGCGTAGACTCGGTGAGTCTCGGCACAGATACGCAGTATTTT.